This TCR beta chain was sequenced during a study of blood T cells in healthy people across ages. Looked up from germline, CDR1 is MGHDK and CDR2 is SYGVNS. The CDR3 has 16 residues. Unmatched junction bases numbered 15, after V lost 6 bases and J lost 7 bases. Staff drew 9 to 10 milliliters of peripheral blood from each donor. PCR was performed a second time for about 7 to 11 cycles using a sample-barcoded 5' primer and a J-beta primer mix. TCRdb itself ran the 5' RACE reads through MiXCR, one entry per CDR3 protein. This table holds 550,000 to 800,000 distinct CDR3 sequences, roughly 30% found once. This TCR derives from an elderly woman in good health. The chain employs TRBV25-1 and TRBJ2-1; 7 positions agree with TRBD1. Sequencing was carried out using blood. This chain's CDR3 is CASSQDRTGFGNEQFF. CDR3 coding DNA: TGTGCCAGCAGCCAAGATAGGACAGGTTTTGGGAATGAGCAGTTCTTC.